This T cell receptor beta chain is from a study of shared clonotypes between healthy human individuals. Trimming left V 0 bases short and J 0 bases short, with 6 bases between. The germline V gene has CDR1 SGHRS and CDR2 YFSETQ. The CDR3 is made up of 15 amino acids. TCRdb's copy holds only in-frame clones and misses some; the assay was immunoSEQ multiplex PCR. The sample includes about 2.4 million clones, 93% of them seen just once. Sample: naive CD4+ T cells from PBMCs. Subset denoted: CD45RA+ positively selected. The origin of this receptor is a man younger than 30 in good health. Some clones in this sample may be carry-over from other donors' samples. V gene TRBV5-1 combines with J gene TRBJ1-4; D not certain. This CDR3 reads CASSLGESTNEKLFF. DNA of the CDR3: TGCGCCAGCAGCTTGGGCGAGTCAACTAATGAAAAACTGTTTTTT. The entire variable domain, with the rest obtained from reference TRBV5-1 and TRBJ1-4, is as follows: KAGVTQTPRYLIKTRGQQVTLSCSPISGHRSVSWYQQTPGQGLQFLFEYFSETQRNKGNFPGRFSGRQFSNSRSEMNVSTLELGDSALYLCASSLGESTNEKLFFGSGTQLSVL.